This TCR beta chain was identified in a study of T cell responses to AZD1222 COVID-19 vaccine. This clone was seen just once. Libraries were prepared by immunoSEQ multiplex PCR; TCRdb keeps only in-frame clonotypes and omits some of them. The table has about 140,000 clones, about 80% seen once; the top ten hold approximately 4%. This sequence originates from an adult in good health. This material consisted of peripheral blood, taken on day 0 of AZD1222 vaccination.

CDR3 nucleotides: TGTGCCAGCAGCTCAGAGGACAGGGGCTACGAGCAGTACTTC. As protein: CASSSEDRGYEQYF. This sequence joins TRBV7-9 and TRBJ2-7; 9 nucleotides align to TRBD1. J lost 3 bases, V lost 4 bases, and 4 bases had no gene match. Germline loops: CDR1 SEHNR, CDR2 FQNEAQ (reference sequence). This CDR3 comprises 14 residues.